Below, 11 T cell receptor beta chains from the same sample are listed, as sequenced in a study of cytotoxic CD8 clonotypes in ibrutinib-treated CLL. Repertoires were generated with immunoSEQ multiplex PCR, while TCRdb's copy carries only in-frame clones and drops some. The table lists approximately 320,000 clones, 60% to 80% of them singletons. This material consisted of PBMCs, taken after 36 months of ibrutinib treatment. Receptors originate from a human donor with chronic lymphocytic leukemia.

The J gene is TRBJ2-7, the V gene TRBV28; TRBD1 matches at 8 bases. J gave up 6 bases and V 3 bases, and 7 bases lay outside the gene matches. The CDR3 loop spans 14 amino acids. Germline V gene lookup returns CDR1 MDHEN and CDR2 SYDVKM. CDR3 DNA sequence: TGTGCCAGCAGTTTGGCCAGGGGGCTGTTCGAGCAGTACTTC. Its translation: CASSLARGLFEQYF.

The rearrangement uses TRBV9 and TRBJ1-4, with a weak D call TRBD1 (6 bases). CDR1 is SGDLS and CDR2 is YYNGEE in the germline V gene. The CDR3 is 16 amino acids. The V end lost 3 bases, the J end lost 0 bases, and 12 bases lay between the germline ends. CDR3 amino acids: CASSAQGTATNEKLFF. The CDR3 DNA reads TGTGCCAGCAGCGCGCAGGGGACCGCAACTAATGAAAAACTGTTTTTT.

CDR3 sequence: CASRLTGGANEAFF. The DNA for the CDR3 is TGTGCCAGCAGATTGACAGGGGGCGCGAATGAAGCTTTCTTT. The V gene is TRBV6-1, the J gene TRBJ1-1, with 10 bases lining up with TRBD1. The CDR3 sequence is 14 residues long. The V gene's germline CDR1 is MNHNS and CDR2 SASEGT. The V gene end was trimmed by 6 bases and the J gene end by 7 bases; junction bases not matched to a gene: 8.

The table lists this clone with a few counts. The CDR3 nucleotides read TGTGCCAGCAGCTTCTTGGGCGGGAACTATGGCTACACCTTC. Translation gives CASSFLGGNYGYTF. The chain employs TRBV7-2 and TRBJ1-2, with D uncertain. V was pared by 3 bases and J by 2 bases, with 10 bases between. Looked up from germline, CDR1 is SGHTA and CDR2 is FQGNSA. The CDR3 loop spans 14 amino acids.

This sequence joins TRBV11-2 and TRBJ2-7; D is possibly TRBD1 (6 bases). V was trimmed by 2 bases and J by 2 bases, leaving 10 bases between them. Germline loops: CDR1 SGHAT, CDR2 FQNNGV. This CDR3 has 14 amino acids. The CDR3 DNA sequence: TGTGCCAGCAGCTTATTGGGACAAGCCTACGAGCAGTACTTC. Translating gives CASSLLGQAYEQYF.

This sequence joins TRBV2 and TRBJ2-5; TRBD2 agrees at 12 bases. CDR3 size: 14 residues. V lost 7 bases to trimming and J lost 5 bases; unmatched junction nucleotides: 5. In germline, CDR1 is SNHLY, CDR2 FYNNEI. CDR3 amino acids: CASTSGGATETQYF. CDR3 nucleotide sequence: TGTGCCAGCACTAGCGGGGGGGCCACGGAGACCCAGTACTTC.

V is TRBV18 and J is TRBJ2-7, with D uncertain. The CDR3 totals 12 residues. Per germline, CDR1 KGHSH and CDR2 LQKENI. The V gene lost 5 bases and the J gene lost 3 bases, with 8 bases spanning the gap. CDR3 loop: CASSSYIYEQYF. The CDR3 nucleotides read TGTGCCAGCTCATCATACATCTACGAGCAGTACTTC.

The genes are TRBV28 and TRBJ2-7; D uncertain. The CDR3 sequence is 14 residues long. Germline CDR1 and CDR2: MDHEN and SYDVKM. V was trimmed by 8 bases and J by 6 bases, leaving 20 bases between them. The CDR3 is CASRGPGRLSEQYF. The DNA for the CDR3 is TGTGCCAGCCGAGGACCGGGCCGACTCAGCGAGCAGTACTTC.

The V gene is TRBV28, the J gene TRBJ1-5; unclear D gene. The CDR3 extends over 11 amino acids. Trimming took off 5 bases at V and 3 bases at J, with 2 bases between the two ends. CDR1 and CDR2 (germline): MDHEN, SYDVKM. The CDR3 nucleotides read TGTGCCAGCAGTCCCAATCAGCCCCAGCATTTT. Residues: CASSPNQPQHF.

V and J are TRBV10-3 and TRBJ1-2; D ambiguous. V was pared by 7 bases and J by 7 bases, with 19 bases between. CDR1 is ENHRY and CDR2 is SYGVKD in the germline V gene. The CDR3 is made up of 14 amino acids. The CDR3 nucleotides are TGTGCCATCACTAGGGCAGAAGATGGGAGTGGCTACACCTTC. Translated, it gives CAITRAEDGSGYTF.

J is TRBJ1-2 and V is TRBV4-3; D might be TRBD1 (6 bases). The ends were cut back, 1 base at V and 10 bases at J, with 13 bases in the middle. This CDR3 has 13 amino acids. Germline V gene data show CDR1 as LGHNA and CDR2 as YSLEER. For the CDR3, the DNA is TGCGCCAGCAGCCAAGTGACAGGTGGCCCCTACACCTTC. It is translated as CASSQVTGGPYTF.